The clone carrying this T cell receptor beta chain was observed a handful of times. V shed 6 bases and J shed 0 bases, with 12 bases lying between them. Germline V gives CDR1 ENHRY, CDR2 SYGVKD. The CDR3 runs to 16 residues. This sample stems from a study of T-cell reconstitution after alpha-beta-depleted transplantation in children. TCRbeta library preparation incorporated unique molecular identifiers. TCRdb reprocessed the PCR reads via MiXCR and lists one record per CDR3 protein. The sample has some 490,000 distinct CDR3 sequences, roughly an eighth seen once; the top ten hold around 6.1%. The J gene is TRBJ2-6, the V gene TRBV10-3, with D possibly TRBD1 on 6 matching bases. The sample in question was PBMCs from the stem cell graft donor, obtained from the stem cell graft. The TCR originated in a human donor who donated a stem cell graft to a child with combined immunodeficiency. The CDR3 coding sequence is TGTGCCATCAGCGCGGCAGGGGTCTCTGGGGCCAACGTCCTGACTTTC. Translation: CAISAAGVSGANVLTF.